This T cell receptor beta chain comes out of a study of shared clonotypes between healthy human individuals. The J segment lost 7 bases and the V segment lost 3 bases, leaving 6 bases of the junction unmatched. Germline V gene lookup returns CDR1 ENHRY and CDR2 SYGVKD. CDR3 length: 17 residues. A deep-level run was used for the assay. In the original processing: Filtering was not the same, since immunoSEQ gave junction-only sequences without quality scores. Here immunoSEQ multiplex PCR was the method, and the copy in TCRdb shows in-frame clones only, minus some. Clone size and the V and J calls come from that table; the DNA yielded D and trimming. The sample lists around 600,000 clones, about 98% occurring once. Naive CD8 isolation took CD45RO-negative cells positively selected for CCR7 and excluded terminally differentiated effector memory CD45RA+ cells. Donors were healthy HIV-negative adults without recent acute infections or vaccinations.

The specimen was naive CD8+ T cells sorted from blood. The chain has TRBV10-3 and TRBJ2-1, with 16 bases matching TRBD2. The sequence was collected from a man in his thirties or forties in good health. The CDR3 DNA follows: TGTGCCATCAGTGAACCGGGACTAGCGGGAGGGAAGAATGAGCAGTTCTTC. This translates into CAISEPGLAGGKNEQFF.